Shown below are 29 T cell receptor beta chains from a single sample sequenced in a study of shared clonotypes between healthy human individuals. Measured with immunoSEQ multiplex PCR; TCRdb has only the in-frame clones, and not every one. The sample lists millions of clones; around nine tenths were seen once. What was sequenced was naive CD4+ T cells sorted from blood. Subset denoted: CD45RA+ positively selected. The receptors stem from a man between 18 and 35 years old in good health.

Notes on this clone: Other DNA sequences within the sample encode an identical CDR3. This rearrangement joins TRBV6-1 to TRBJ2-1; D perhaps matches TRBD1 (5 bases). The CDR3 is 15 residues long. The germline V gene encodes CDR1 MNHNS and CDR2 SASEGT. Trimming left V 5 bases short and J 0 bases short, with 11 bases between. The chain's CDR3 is CASSLTANSYNEQFF. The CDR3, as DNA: TGTGCCAGCAGTCTGACAGCGAACTCCTACAATGAGCAGTTCTTC.

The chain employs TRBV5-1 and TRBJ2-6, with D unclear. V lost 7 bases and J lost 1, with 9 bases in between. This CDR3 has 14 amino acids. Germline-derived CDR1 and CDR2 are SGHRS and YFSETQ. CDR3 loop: CASASPSGANVLTF. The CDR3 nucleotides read TGCGCCAGCGCGTCCCCTTCTGGGGCCAACGTCCTGACTTTC.

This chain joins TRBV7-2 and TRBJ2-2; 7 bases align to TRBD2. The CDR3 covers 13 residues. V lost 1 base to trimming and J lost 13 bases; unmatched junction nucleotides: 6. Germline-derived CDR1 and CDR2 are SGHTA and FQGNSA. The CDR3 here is CASSLGGSGTLFF. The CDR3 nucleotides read TGTGCCAGCAGCTTAGGCGGCAGCGGGACGCTGTTTTTT. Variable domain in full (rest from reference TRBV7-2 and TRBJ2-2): GAGVSQSPSNKVTEKGKDVELRCDPISGHTALYWYRQSLGQGLEFLIYFQGNSAPDKSGLPSDRFSAERTGGSVSTLTIQRTQQEDSAVYLCASSLGGSGTLFFGEGSRLTVL.

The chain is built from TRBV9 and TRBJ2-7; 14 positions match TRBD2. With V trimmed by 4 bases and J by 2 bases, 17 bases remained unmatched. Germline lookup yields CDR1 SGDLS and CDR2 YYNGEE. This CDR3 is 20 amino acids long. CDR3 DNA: TGTGCCAGCAGCCCTCAACCGGGACTAGCGGGAGTTCCCCGGGCCTACGAGCAGTACTTC. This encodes CASSPQPGLAGVPRAYEQYF.

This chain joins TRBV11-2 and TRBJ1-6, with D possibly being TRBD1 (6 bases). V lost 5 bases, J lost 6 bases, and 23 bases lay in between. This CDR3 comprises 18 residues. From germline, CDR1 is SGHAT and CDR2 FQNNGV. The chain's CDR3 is CASSRGPNTRGFNSPLHF. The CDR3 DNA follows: TGTGCCAGCAGCCGCGGACCAAATACCAGGGGCTTTAATTCACCCCTCCACTTT.

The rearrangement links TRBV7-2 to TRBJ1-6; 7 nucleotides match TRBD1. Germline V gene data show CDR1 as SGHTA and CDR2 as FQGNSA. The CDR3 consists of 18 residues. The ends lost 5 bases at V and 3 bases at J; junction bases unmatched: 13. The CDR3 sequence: CASSLGGRGNNYNSPLHF. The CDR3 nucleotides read TGTGCCAGCAGCCTAGGGGGCAGGGGGAATAACTATAATTCACCCCTCCACTTT.

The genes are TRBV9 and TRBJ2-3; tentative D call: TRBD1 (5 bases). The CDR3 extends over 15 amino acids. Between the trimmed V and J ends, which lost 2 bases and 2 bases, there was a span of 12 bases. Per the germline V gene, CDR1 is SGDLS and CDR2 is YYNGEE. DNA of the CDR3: TGTGCCAGCAGCGTCCAGTGGGGCTTCACAGATACGCAGTATTTT. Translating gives CASSVQWGFTDTQYF.

The CDR3 nucleotides are TGTGCCAGCAGTTTTCGAGGGGTGCGGACCGGGGAGCTGTTTTTT. Translation gives CASSFRGVRTGELFF. The chain couples TRBV27 to TRBJ2-2, with D perhaps given as TRBD1 or TRBD2 (5 bases each). The germline gives CDR1 MNHEY, CDR2 SMNVEV (reference sequence). With 3 bases removed from V and 5 bases from J, the gap between germline ends came to 13 bases. The CDR3 sequence is 15 residues long.

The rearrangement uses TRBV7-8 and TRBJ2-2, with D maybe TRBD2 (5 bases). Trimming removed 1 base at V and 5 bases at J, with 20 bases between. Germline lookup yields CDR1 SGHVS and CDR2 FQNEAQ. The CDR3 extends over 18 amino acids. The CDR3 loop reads CASSLERAFGVTTGELFF. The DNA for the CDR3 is TGTGCCAGCAGCTTAGAGAGGGCGTTCGGGGTTACTACCGGGGAGCTGTTTTTT.

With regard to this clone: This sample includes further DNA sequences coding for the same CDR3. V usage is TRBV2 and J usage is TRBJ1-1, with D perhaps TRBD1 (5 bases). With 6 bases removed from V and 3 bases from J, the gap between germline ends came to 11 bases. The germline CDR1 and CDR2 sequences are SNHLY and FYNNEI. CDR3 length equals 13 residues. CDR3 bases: TGTGCCAGCAGCTTAACAGGTTACACTGAAGCTTTCTTT. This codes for CASSLTGYTEAFF.

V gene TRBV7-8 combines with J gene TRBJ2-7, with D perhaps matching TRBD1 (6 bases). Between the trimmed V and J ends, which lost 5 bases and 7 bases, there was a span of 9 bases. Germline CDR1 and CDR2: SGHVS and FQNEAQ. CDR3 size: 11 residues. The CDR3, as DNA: TGTGCCAGCAGCAAAGACAGGGAGCAGTACTTC. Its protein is CASSKDREQYF. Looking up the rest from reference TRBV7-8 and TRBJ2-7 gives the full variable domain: GAGVSQSPRYKVAKRGQDVALRCDPISGHVSLFWYQQALGQGPEFLTYFQNEAQLDKSGLPSDRFFAERPEGSVSTLKIQRTQQEDSAVYLCASSKDREQYFGPGTRLTVT.

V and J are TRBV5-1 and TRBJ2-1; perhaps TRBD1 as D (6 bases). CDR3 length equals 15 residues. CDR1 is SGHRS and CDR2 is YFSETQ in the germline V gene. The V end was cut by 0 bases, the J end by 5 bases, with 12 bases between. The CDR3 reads CASSLEPGAHNEQFF. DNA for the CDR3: TGCGCCAGCAGCTTGGAGCCAGGGGCCCACAATGAGCAGTTCTTC.

The CDR3 is CASSQGSGGPSTDTQYF. Written as DNA, the CDR3 is TGCGCCAGCAGCCAAGGGAGCGGGGGGCCCTCCACAGATACGCAGTATTTT. V is TRBV4-1 and J is TRBJ2-3, with 9 bases aligning to TRBD2. This CDR3 has 17 residues. V was pared by 1 base and J by 2 bases, with 7 bases of the junction left unmatched. Germline loops: CDR1 MGHRA, CDR2 YSYEKL.

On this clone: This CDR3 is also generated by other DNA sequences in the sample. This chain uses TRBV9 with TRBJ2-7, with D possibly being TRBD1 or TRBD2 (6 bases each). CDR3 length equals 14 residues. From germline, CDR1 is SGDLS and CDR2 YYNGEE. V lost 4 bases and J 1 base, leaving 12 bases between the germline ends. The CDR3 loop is CASSPGGSSYEQYF. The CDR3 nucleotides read TGTGCCAGCAGCCCCGGGGGCAGTTCCTACGAGCAGTACTTC.

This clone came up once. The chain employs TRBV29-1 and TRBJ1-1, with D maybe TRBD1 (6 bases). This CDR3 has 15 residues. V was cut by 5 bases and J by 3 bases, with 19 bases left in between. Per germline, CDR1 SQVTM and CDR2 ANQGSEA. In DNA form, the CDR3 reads TGCAGCGTTACTTCAGGGGCCCTTTTTGACACTGAAGCTTTCTTT. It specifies CSVTSGALFDTEAFF.

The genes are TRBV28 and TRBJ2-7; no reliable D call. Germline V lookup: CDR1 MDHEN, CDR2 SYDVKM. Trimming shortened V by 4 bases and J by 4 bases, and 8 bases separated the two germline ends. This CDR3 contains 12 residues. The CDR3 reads CASSSEQYEQYF. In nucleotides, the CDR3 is TGTGCCAGCAGTTCGGAACAATACGAGCAGTACTTC.

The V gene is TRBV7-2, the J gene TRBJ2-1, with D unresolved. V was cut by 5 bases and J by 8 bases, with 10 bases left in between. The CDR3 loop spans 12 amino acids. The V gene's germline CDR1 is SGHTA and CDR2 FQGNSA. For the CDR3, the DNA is TGTGCCAGCAGCCCTATCACCCATGAGCAGTTCTTC. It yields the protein CASSPITHEQFF. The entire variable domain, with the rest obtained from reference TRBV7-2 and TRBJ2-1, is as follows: GAGVSQSPSNKVTEKGKDVELRCDPISGHTALYWYRQSLGQGLEFLIYFQGNSAPDKSGLPSDRFSAERTGGSVSTLTIQRTQQEDSAVYLCASSPITHEQFFGPGTRLTVL.

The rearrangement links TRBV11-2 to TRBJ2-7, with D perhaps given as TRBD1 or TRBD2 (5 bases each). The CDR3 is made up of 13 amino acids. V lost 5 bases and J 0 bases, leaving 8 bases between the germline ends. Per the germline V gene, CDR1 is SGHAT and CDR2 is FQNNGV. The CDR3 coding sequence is TGTGCCAGCAGCCAGGGAGTCTCCTACGAGCAGTACTTC. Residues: CASSQGVSYEQYF.

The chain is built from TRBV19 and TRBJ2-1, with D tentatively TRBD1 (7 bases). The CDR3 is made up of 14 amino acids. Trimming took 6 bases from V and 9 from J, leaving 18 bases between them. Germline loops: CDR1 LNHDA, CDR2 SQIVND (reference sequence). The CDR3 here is CASSIQGGGGEQFF. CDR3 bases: TGTGCCAGTAGCATCCAGGGGGGCGGTGGTGAGCAGTTCTTC.

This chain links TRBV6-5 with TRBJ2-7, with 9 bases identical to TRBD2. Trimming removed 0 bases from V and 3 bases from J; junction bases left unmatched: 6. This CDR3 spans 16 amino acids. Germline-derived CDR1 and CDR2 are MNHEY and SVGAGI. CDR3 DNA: TGTGCCAGCAGTTACTCGATCCTAGCGGGAATCTACGAGCAGTACTTC. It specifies CASSYSILAGIYEQYF.

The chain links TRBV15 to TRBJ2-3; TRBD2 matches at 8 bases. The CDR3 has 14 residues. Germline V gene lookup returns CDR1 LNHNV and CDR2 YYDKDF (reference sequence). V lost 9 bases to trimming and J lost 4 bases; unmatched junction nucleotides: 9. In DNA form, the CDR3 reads TGTGCCACGACGGGCGGGGGGCAGGCAGATACGCAGTATTTT. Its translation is CATTGGGQADTQYF.

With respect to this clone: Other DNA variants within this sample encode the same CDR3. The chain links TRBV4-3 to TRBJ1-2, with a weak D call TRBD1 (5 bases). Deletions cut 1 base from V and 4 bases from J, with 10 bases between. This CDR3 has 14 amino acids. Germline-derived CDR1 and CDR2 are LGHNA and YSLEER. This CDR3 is CASSQGPGGYGYTF. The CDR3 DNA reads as TGCGCCAGCAGCCAAGGCCCGGGGGGCTATGGCTACACCTTC.

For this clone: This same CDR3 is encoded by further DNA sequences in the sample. The CDR3 loop is CSAREGYEQYF. Written as DNA, the CDR3 is TGCAGTGCTAGAGAAGGTTATGAGCAGTACTTC. This sequence joins TRBV20-1 and TRBJ2-7; D call uncertain. Trimming shortened V by 0 bases and J by 7 bases, and 7 bases separated the two germline ends. Looked up from germline, CDR1 is DFQATT and CDR2 is SNEGSKA (reference sequence). The CDR3 has 11 amino acids.

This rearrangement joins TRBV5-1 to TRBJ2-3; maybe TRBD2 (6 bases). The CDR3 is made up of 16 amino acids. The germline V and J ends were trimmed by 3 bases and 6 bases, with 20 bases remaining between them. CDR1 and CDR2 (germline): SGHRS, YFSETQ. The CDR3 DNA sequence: TGCGCCAGCAGCTCTTCATGGGGCGGGGCCCAGGATACGCAGTATTTT. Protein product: CASSSSWGGAQDTQYF.

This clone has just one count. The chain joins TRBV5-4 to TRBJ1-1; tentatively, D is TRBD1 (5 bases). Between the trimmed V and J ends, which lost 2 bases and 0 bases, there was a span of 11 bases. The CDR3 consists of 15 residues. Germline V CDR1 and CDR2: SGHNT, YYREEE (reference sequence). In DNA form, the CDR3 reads TGTGCCAGCAGCTTCGGGGGGACTTTGAACACTGAAGCTTTCTTT. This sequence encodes CASSFGGTLNTEAFF.

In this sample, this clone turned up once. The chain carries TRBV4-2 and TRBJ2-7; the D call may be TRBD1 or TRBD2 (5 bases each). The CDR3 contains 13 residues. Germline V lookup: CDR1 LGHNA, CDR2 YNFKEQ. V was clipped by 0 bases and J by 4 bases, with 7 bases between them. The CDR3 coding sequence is TGTGCCAGCAGCCAAGAAGAGGGGTACGAGCAGTACTTC. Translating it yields CASSQEEGYEQYF.

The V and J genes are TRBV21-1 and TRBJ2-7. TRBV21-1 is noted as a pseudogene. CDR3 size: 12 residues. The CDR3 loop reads CASILRIFEQYF. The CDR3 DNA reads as TGTGCCAGCATTCTCCGCATTTTCGAGCAGTACTTC.

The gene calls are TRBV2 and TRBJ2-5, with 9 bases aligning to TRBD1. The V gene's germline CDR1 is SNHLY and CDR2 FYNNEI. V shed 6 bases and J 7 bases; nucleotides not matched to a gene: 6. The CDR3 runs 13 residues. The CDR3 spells CASRRTGVGTQYF. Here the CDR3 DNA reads TGTGCCAGCAGACGGACAGGGGTCGGGACCCAGTACTTC.

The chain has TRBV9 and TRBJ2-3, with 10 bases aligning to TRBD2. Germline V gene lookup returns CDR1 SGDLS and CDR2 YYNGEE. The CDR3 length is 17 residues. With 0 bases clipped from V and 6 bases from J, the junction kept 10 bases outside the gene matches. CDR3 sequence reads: CASSVAASGGPGDTQYF. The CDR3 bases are TGTGCCAGCAGCGTAGCGGCTAGCGGGGGACCTGGGGATACGCAGTATTTT.